This paragraph covers one T cell receptor (beta chain) sequence. Antigen unknown. Deep sequencing aimed at 1 in 200,000 to 1 in 1 million T cells' resolution. Sequencing was performed with immunoSEQ multiplex PCR; in TCRdb, only in-frame clones are kept and a portion is missing. The sample includes more than 60,000 clones, approximately 82% seen only once; the top ten take roughly 35%. The entry originates in a study of cytotoxic CD8 clonotypes in ibrutinib-treated CLL. In the study overall: The sample average was approximately 250,000 productive templates and roughly 94,000 productive rearrangements.

CDR3 length: 15 amino acids. V lost 1 base, J lost 9 bases, and 13 bases lay in between. CDR1 is LGHNA and CDR2 is YSLEER in the germline V gene. Study results and limitations: Clonality was higher at ibrutinib response and returned toward baseline at progression.

This chain joins TRBV4-3 and TRBJ1-6; possibly TRBD1 for D (5 bases). This clonotype was obtained from a human donor with chronic lymphocytic leukemia. Sequences were derived from PBMCs, sampled after 24 months of ibrutinib treatment. The CDR3: CASSQVGPGGSPLHF. CDR3 DNA sequence: TGCGCCAGCAGCCAAGTCGGACCGGGGGGTTCACCCCTCCACTTT.